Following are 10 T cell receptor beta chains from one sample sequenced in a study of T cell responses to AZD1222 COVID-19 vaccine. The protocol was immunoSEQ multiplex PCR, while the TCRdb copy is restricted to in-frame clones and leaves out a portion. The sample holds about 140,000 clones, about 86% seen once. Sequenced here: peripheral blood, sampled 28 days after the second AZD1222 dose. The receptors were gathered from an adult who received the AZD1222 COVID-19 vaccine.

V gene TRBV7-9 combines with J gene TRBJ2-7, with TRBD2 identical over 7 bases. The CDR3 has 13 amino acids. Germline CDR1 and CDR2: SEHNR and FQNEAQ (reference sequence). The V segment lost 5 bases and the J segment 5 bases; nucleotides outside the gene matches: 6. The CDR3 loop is CASSPGTNHEQYF. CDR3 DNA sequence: TGTGCCAGCAGCCCTGGGACTAATCACGAGCAGTACTTC. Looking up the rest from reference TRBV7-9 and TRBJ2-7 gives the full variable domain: DTGVSQNPRHKITKRGQNVTFRCDPISEHNRLYWYRQTLGQGPEFLTYFQNEAQLEKSRLLSDRFSAERPKGSFSTLEIQRTEQGDSAMYLCASSPGTNHEQYFGPGTRLTVT.

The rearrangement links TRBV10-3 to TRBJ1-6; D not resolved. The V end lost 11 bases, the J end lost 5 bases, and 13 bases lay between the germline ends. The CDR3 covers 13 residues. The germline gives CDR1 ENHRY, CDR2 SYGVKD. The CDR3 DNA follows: TGTGCCGGCCGGGAGGGTGATAATTCACCCCTCCACTTT. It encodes CAGREGDNSPLHF.

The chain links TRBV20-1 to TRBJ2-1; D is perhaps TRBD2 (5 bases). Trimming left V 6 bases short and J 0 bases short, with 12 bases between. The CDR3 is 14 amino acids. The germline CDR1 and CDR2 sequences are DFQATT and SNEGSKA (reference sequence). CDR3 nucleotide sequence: TGCAGTGCGAGTTACGAGGGCTCCTACAATGAGCAGTTCTTC. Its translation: CSASYEGSYNEQFF.

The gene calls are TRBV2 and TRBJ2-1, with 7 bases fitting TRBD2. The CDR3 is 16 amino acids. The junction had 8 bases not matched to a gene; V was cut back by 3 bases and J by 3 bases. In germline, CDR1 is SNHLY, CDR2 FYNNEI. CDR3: CASSDSGGSVYNEQFF. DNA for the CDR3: TGTGCCAGCAGTGACAGTGGCGGGAGTGTCTACAATGAGCAGTTCTTC.

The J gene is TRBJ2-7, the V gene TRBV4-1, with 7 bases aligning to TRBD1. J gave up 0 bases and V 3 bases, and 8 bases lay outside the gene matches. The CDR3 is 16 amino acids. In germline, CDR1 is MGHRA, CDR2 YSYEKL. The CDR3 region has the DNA TGCGCCAGCAGCCATGGGACAGCCCTGAGCTCCTACGAGCAGTACTTC. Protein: CASSHGTALSSYEQYF.

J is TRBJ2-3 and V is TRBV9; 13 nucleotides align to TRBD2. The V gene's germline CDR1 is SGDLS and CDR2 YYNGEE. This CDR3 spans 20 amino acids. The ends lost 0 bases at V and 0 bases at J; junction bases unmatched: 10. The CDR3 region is CASSVDSWTSGGASTDTQYF. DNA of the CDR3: TGTGCCAGCAGCGTAGATAGTTGGACTAGCGGGGGAGCTAGCACAGATACGCAGTATTTT.

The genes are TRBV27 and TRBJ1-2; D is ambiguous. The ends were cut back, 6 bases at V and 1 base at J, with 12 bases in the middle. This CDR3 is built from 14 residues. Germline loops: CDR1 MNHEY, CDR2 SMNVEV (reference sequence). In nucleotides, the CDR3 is TGTGCCAGCAGGAGTGGTCTGCATAACTATGGCTACACCTTC. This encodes CASRSGLHNYGYTF.

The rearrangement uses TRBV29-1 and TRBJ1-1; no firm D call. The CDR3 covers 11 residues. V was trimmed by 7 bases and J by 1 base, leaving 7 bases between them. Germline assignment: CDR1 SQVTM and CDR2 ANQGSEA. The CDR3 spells CSADGNTEAFF. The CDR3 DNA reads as TGCAGCGCTGACGGGAACACTGAAGCTTTCTTT. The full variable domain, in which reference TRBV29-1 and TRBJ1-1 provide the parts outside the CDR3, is SAVISQKPSRDICQRGTSLTIQCQVDSQVTMMFWYRQQPGQSLTLIATANQGSEATYESGFVIDKFPISRPNLTFSTLTVSNMSPEDSSIYLCSADGNTEAFFGQGTRLTVV.

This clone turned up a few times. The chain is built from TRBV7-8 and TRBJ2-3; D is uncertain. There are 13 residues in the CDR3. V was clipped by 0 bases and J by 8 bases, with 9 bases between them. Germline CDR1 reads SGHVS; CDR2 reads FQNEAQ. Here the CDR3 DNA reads TGTGCCAGCAGCTTAGCGGATGGGGTTACGCAGTATTTT. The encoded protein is CASSLADGVTQYF.

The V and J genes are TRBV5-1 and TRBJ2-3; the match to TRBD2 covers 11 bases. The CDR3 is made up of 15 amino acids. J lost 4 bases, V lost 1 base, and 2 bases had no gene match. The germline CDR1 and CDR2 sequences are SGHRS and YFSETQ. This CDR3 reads CASSLTSGGADTQYF. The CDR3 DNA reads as TGCGCCAGCAGCTTGACTAGCGGGGGCGCAGATACGCAGTATTTT. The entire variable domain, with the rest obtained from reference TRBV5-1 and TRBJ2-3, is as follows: KAGVTQTPRYLIKTRGQQVTLSCSPISGHRSVSWYQQTPGQGLQFLFEYFSETQRNKGNFPGRFSGRQFSNSRSEMNVSTLELGDSALYLCASSLTSGGADTQYFGPGTRLTVL.